The 13 T cell receptor beta chains below come from one sample, sequenced in a study of cytotoxic CD8 clonotypes in ibrutinib-treated CLL. Sequenced by immunoSEQ multiplex PCR; TCRdb stores in-frame clones only, minus some. The table includes more than 200,000 clones, 70% detected once. The sequencing used PBMCs, collected after 12 months of ibrutinib treatment. The receptor source for this set is a human donor with chronic lymphocytic leukemia.

The chain links TRBV6-6 to TRBJ2-2; a possible D gene is TRBD2 (6 bases). Per germline, CDR1 MNHNY and CDR2 SVGAGI (reference sequence). V shed 5 bases and J shed 1 base, with 11 bases lying between them. The CDR3 has 15 residues. The CDR3 is CASSQDYLNTGELFF. In nucleotides, the CDR3 is TGTGCCAGCAGTCAGGACTACCTGAACACCGGGGAGCTGTTTTTT.

The J gene is TRBJ2-7, the V gene TRBV6-6; TRBD2 might be the D (7 bases). The V end lost 2 bases, the J end lost 3 bases, and 17 bases lay between the germline ends. Germline loops: CDR1 MNHNY, CDR2 SVGAGI (reference sequence). The CDR3 runs 16 residues. CDR3 region: CASSYGSAGALYEQYF. CDR3 nucleotides: TGTGCCAGCAGTTACGGGTCGGCGGGGGCCCTCTACGAGCAGTACTTC.

The V call is TRBV21-1, the J call TRBJ1-5; the table's D call, TRBD1, has no DNA check behind it. TRBV21-1 is termed a pseudogene. The CDR3 sequence is 16 residues long. The CDR3 protein is CASSKAAGSSNQPQHF. CDR3 DNA sequence: TGTGCCAGCAGCAAAGCGGCAGGGTCTAGCAATCAGCCCCAGCATTTT.

J is TRBJ2-3 and V is TRBV29-1, with D perhaps TRBD1 or TRBD2 (5 bases each). The CDR3 contains 12 residues. From germline, CDR1 is SQVTM and CDR2 ANQGSEA. V was trimmed by 4 bases and J by 1 base, leaving 6 bases between them. The CDR3 DNA is TGCAGCGTTGTGGGGGGCACAGATACGCAGTATTTT. Residues: CSVVGGTDTQYF.

The CDR3 region has the DNA TGTGCCAGCGGAAGGGGGCCGAGGGAGCAGTACTTC. As protein: CASGRGPREQYF. The chain has TRBV28 and TRBJ2-7, with TRBD1 identical over 7 bases. There are 12 residues in the CDR3. V gave up 8 bases and J gave up 7 bases; unmatched junction bases: 8. The germline V gene encodes CDR1 MDHEN and CDR2 SYDVKM.

This chain joins TRBV2 and TRBJ2-3; D call uncertain. Per germline, CDR1 SNHLY and CDR2 FYNNEI. V lost 1 base to trimming and J lost 1 base, with 6 bases between them. This CDR3 comprises 14 residues. The CDR3: CASSEGLRTDTQYF. The CDR3 DNA reads as TGTGCCAGCAGTGAAGGGCTCCGCACAGATACGCAGTATTTT.

V usage is TRBV30 and J usage is TRBJ1-1; a possible D gene is TRBD1 (6 bases). With 5 bases removed from V and 9 bases from J, the gap between germline ends came to 19 bases. The CDR3 totals 13 residues. Germline assignment: CDR1 GTSNPN and CDR2 SVGIG (reference sequence). The CDR3 region is CAWGRGERGKAFF. The CDR3, as DNA: TGTGCCTGGGGGAGGGGGGAGCGAGGAAAAGCTTTCTTT.

V usage is TRBV18 and J usage is TRBJ1-4; D unclear. V was pared by 1 base and J by 7 bases, with 13 bases between. In germline, CDR1 is KGHSH, CDR2 LQKENI. The CDR3 contains 15 residues. CDR3 nucleotides: TGTGCCAGCTCACCACGGGCGCTTGCGGGTGAAAAACTGTTTTTT. Encoded protein: CASSPRALAGEKLFF.

V and J are TRBV18 and TRBJ1-5; TRBD1 matches at 9 bases. V dropped 5 bases and J dropped 1; count of bases not matched to a gene: 9. Germline loops: CDR1 KGHSH, CDR2 LQKENI. The CDR3 covers 17 residues. The CDR3 loop is CASSKVRTGESNQPQHF. For the CDR3, the DNA is TGTGCCAGCTCAAAAGTCCGGACAGGGGAAAGCAATCAGCCCCAGCATTTT.

The chain combines TRBV9 with TRBJ1-3; TRBD1 matches 7 bases. This CDR3 has 14 amino acids. V lost 3 bases, J lost 5 bases, and 5 bases stayed unmatched. Germline CDR1 and CDR2: SGDLS and YYNGEE. Here the CDR3 reads CASSAGDSRNTIYF. The CDR3 nucleotides are TGTGCCAGCAGCGCTGGGGACAGTAGAAACACCATATATTTT.

The V gene is TRBV9, the J gene TRBJ1-3; weak D call: TRBD1 (6 bases). The CDR3 runs to 16 residues. CDR1 is SGDLS and CDR2 is YYNGEE in the germline V gene. V lost 1 base, J lost 2 bases, and 13 bases lay in between. The CDR3 sequence is CASSVFQGTAGNTIYF. CDR3 sequence (DNA): TGTGCCAGCAGCGTATTTCAGGGGACGGCTGGAAACACCATATATTTT.

The CDR3 region has the DNA TGTGCCAGCAGCCAGCTAGCGGCCGAGCAGTACTTC. Its translation is CASSQLAAEQYF. The gene calls are TRBV14 and TRBJ2-7, with 7 bases lining up with TRBD2. This CDR3 contains 12 residues. J lost 6 bases, V lost 3 bases, and 2 bases had no gene match. The germline V gene encodes CDR1 SGHDN and CDR2 FVKESK.

The genes are TRBV29-1 and TRBJ1-2; no reliable D call. Germline values: CDR1 SQVTM, CDR2 ANQGSEA. The ends were cut back, 0 bases at V and 6 bases at J, with 11 bases in the middle. The CDR3 has 13 amino acids. The CDR3 DNA reads as TGCAGCGTTGAAGAACCCAAGGAACATGGCTACACCTTC. The encoded protein is CSVEEPKEHGYTF.